The subject of this entry is one T cell receptor beta chain. The antigen is not known. This sample was included in a study of Graves' ophthalmopathy and Graves' hyperthyroidism. Whole-study results and caveats: From stable hyperthyroidism, ophthalmopathy was separated by a 13-signature model with 85% to 90% sensitivity and more than 75% specificity. Its predictions of ophthalmopathy progression gave the model 60% to 71% sensitivity and roughly 72% specificity. The authors also found most expanded thyroid clonotypes above 0.001 frequency in blood.

RNA transcripts were the template, and TCR beta CDR3 regions were amplified from them. Following a first-round RT-PCR that used HTBI primers, a second-round multiplex PCR was carried out. TCRdb re-analysed the multiplex PCR reads in MiXCR, keeping a single row per CDR3 protein. The sample holds about 600,000 distinct CDR3 sequences, roughly 39% seen once. This CDR3 has 15 amino acids. The germline CDR1 and CDR2 sequences are KGHDR and SFDVKD. Trimming took off 3 bases at V and 2 bases at J, with 12 bases between the two ends. The TCR originated in an adult man with Graves' hyperthyroidism. This chain joins TRBV24-1 and TRBJ1-2, with a tentative D call TRBD1 (6 bases). Sequenced sample: peripheral blood or thyroid tissue (not recorded which). CDR3 region: CATSDTGTDNYGYTF. The CDR3 DNA is TGTGCCACCAGTGATACAGGGACGGACAACTATGGCTACACCTTC.